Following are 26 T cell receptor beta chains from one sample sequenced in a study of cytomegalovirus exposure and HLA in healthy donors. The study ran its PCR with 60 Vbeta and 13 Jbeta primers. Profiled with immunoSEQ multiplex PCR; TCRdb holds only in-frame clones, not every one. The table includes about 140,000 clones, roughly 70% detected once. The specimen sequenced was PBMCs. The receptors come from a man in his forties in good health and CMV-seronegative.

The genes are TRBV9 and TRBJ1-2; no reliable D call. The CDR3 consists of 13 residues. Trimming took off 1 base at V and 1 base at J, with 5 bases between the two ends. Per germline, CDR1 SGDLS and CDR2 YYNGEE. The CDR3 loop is CASSVLGNYGYTF. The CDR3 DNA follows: TGTGCCAGCAGCGTACTCGGTAACTATGGCTACACCTTC.

CDR3 nucleotide sequence: TGTGCCAGCAGCCCCCGACAGGGGAATAATGAAAAACTGTTTTTT. It translates to CASSPRQGNNEKLFF. This rearrangement joins TRBV5-4 to TRBJ1-4, with TRBD1 identical over 8 bases. Trimming at V came to 4 bases and at J to 4 bases, leaving 6 bases not matched to a gene. Germline V CDR1 and CDR2: SGHNT, YYREEE (reference sequence). This CDR3 contains 15 residues.

CDR3 nucleotide sequence: TGCGCCAGCAGCCAGGCTCCGGGATCCTACAATGAGCAGTTCTTC. It translates to CASSQAPGSYNEQFF. The rearrangement links TRBV4-3 to TRBJ2-1; possible D gene TRBD2, 5 bases. V dropped 3 bases and J dropped 1 base, with 10 bases sitting between them. The CDR3 spans 15 residues. The V gene's germline CDR1 is LGHNA and CDR2 YSLEER.

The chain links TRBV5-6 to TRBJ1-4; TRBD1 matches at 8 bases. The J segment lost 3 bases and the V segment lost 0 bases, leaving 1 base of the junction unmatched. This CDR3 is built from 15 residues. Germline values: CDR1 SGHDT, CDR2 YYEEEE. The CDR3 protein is CASSLGTGPNEKLFF. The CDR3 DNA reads TGTGCCAGCAGCTTGGGGACAGGGCCTAATGAAAAACTGTTTTTT.

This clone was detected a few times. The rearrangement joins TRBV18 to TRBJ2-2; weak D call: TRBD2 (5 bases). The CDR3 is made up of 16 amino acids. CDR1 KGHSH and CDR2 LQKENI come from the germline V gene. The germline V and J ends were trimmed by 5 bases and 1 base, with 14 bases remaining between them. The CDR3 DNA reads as TGTGCCAGCTCATTAATGACGAGCGGGAACACCGGGGAGCTGTTTTTT. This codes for CASSLMTSGNTGELFF.

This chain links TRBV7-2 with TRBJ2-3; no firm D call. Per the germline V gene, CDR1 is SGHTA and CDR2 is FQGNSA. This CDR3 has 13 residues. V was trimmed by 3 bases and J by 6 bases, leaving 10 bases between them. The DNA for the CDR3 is TGTGCCAGCAGCTTCAAGACCGGGGATACGCAGTATTTT. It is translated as CASSFKTGDTQYF.

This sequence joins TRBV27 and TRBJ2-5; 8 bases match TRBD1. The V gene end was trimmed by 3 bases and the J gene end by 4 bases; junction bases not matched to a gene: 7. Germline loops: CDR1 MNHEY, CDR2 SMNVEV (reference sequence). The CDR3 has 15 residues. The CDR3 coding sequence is TGTGCCAGCAGTTTCCGGGACAGGTTGACAGAGACCCAGTACTTC. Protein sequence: CASSFRDRLTETQYF.

As DNA, the CDR3 is TGTGCCAGCCTGGGAGGGGACAATGAAAAACTGTTTTTT. Translated, it gives CASLGGDNEKLFF. V usage is TRBV28 and J usage is TRBJ1-4; D perhaps matches TRBD1 (5 bases). This CDR3 spans 13 amino acids. The germline gives CDR1 MDHEN, CDR2 SYDVKM. V was clipped by 8 bases and J by 5 bases, with 12 bases between them.

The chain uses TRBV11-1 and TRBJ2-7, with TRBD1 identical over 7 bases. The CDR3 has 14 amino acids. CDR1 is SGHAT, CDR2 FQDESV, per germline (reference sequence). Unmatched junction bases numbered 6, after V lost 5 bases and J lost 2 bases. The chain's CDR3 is CASSIRQGPYEQYF. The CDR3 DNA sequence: TGTGCCAGCAGCATACGACAGGGACCCTACGAGCAGTACTTC.

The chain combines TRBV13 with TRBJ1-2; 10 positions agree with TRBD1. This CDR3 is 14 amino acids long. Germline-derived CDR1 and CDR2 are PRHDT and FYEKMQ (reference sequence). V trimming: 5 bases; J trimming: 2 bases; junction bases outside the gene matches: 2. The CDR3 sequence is CASSTGQGNYGYTF. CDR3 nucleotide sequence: TGTGCCAGCAGCACGGGACAGGGGAACTATGGCTACACCTTC.

The CDR3 spells CASSLEDRFNTEAFF. CDR3 DNA sequence: TGTGCCAGCAGCCTTGAAGACAGGTTTAACACTGAAGCTTTCTTT. The V gene is TRBV9, the J gene TRBJ1-1, with D perhaps TRBD1 (6 bases). The CDR3 covers 15 residues. Germline V lookup: CDR1 SGDLS, CDR2 YYNGEE. V was cut by 4 bases and J by 2 bases, with 15 bases left in between.

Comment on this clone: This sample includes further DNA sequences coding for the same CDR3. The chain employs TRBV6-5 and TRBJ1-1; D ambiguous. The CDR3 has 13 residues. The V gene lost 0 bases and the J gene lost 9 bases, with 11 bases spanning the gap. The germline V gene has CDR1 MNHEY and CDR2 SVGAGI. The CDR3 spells CASSYSSQVKAFF. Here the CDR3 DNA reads TGTGCCAGCAGTTACTCGAGTCAGGTTAAAGCTTTCTTT.

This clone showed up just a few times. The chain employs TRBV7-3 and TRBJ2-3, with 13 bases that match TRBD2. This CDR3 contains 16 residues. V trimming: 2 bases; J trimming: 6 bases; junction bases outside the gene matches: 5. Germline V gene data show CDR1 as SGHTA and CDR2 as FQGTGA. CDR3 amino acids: CASSLGTSGVNDTQYF. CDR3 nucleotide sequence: TGTGCCAGCAGCTTAGGGACTAGCGGGGTGAACGATACGCAGTATTTT.

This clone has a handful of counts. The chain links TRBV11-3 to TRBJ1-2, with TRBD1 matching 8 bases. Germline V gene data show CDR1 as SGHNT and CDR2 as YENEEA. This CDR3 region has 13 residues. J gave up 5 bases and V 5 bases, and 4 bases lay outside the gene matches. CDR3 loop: CASSGQGVYGYTF. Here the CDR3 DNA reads TGTGCCAGCAGCGGACAGGGCGTTTATGGCTACACCTTC.

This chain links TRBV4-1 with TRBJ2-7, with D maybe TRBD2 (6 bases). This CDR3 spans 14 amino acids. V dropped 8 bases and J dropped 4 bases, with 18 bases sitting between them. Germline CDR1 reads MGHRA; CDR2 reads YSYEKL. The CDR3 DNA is TGCGCCAGCTCCTCACCCGGGAGTGCTTACGAGCAGTACTTC. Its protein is CASSSPGSAYEQYF.

CDR3 nucleotides: TGTGCCAGTAGTGGGGGTCTACAGGGGCACGAGCAGTACTTC. Translating gives CASSGGLQGHEQYF. The V gene is TRBV19, the J gene TRBJ2-7; 7 bases are a match to TRBD1. V shed 5 bases and J 5 bases; nucleotides not matched to a gene: 9. The CDR3 runs to 14 residues. Per germline, CDR1 LNHDA and CDR2 SQIVND (reference sequence).

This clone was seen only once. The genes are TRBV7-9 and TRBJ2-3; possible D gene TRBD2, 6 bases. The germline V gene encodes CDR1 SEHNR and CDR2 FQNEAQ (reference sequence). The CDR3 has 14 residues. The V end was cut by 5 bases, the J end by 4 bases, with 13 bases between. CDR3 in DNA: TGTGCCAGCAGCCCCCGGGAGAGTCCAGATACGCAGTATTTT. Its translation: CASSPRESPDTQYF.

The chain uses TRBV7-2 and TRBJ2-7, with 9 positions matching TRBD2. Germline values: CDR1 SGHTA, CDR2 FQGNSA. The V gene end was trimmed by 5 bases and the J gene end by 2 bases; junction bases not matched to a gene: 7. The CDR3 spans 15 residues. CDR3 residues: CASSPSGDRTYEQYF. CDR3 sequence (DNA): TGTGCCAGCAGCCCTAGCGGGGACCGAACCTACGAGCAGTACTTC.

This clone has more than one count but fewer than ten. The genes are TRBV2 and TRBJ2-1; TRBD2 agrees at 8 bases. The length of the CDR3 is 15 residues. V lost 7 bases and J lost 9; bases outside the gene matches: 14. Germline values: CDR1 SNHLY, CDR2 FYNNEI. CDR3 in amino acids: CASIRLAGILGEQFF. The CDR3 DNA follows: TGTGCCAGCATAAGGCTAGCGGGTATATTAGGTGAGCAGTTCTTC.

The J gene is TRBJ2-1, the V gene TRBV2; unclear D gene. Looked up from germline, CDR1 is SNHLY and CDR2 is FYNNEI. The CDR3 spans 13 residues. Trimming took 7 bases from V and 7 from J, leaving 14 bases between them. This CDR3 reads CASNTAFQNEQFF. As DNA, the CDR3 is TGTGCCAGCAATACAGCTTTCCAAAATGAGCAGTTCTTC.

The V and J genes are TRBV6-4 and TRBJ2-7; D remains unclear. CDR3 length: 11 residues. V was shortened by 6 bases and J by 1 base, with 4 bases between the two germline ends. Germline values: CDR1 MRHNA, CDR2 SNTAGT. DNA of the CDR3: TGTGCCAGCAGCCAATCCTACGAGCAGTACTTC. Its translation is CASSQSYEQYF.

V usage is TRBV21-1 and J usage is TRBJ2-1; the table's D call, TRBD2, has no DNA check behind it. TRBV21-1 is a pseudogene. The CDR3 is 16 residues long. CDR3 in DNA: TGTGCCAGCAGCAAAGCAGGGAGAGGGAATTACAATGAGCAGTTCTTC. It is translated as CASSKAGRGNYNEQFF.

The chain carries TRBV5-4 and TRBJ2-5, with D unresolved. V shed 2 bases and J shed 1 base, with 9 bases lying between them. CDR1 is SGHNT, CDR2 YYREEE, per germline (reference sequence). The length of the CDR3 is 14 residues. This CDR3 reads CASSLSGAQETQYF. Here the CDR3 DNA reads TGTGCCAGCAGCTTATCCGGAGCCCAAGAGACCCAGTACTTC.

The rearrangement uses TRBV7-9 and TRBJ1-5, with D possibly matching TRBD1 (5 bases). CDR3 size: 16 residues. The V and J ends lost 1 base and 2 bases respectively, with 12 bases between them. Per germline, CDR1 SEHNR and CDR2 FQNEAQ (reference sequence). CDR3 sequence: CASSLGGRGGNQPQHF. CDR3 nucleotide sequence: TGTGCCAGCAGCTTAGGGGGTAGGGGTGGCAATCAGCCCCAGCATTTT.

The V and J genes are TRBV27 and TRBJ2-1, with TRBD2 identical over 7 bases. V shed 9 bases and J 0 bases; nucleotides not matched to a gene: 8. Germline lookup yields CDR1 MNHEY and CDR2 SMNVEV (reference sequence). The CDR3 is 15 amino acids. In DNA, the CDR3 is TGTGCCAGTAGACAAGCGGGGATCTCCTACAATGAGCAGTTCTTC. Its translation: CASRQAGISYNEQFF.

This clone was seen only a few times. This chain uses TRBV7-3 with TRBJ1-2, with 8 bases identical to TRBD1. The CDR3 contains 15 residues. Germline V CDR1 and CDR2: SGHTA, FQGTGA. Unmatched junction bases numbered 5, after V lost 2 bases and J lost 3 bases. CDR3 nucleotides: TGTGCCAGCAGCTTATATGCGGGACAGGACTATGGCTACACCTTC. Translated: CASSLYAGQDYGYTF.